The 28 T cell receptor beta chains below come from one sample, sequenced in a study of blood T cell repertoires in COVID-19. Assay used: immunoSEQ multiplex PCR; TCRdb lists only in-frame clones, some missing. The sample lists under 350,000 clones; approximately 85% were seen once. Sequenced: peripheral blood. The receptors stem from a woman in her 70s with acute or convalescent COVID-19.

The gene calls are TRBV9 and TRBJ2-5, with TRBD2 identical over 10 bases. This CDR3 region has 17 residues. J gave up 6 bases and V 0 bases, and 11 bases lay outside the gene matches. Germline assignment: CDR1 SGDLS and CDR2 YYNGEE. CDR3 bases: TGTGCCAGCAGCGTAGGGAGCCCGAGCGGGGGGGCGAAGACCCAGTACTTC. Translating gives CASSVGSPSGGAKTQYF.

V and J are TRBV18 and TRBJ1-3, with D perhaps TRBD1 (6 bases). This CDR3 contains 16 residues. V lost 3 bases, J lost 0 bases, and 12 bases lay in between. In germline, CDR1 is KGHSH, CDR2 LQKENI. The CDR3 reads CASSPGQASSGNTIYF. The CDR3 DNA sequence: TGTGCCAGCTCACCGGGACAAGCGAGCTCTGGAAACACCATATATTTT. The full variable domain, completed using reference TRBV18 and TRBJ1-3, is NAGVMQNPRHLVRRRGQEARLRCSPMKGHSHVYWYRQLPEEGLKFMVYLQKENIIDESGMPKERFSAEFPKEGPSILRIQQVVRGDSAAYFCASSPGQASSGNTIYFGEGSWLTVV.

The chain uses TRBV3-1 (or the pseudogene TRBV3-2) and TRBJ1-2; TRBD1 matches 10 bases. J lost 6 bases, V lost 5 bases, and 9 bases had no gene match. Germline V lookup: CDR1 LGHDT, CDR2 YNNKEL (reference sequence). This CDR3 region has 15 residues. CDR3 sequence (DNA): TGTGCCAGCAGCTCTGGGACAGGGGAGATTGATGGCTACACCTTC. Residues: CASSSGTGEIDGYTF.

The gene calls are TRBV18 and TRBJ2-7, with TRBD1 matching over 7 bases. The germline V gene encodes CDR1 KGHSH and CDR2 LQKENI. Losses at the gene ends were 3 bases for V and 6 bases for J; bases not matched to a gene: 5. The length of the CDR3 is 13 residues. In nucleotides, the CDR3 is TGTGCCAGCTCACCCGGGACAGATCGCGAGCAGTACTTC. Residues: CASSPGTDREQYF.

The CDR3 DNA is TGTGCCAGCAGCCCCCGGACAGGTTCCGGAAACACCATATATTTT. Translated: CASSPRTGSGNTIYF. The V gene is TRBV9, the J gene TRBJ1-3; 7 nucleotides agree with TRBD1. J gave up 4 bases and V 4 bases, and 8 bases lay outside the gene matches. There are 15 residues in the CDR3. Germline CDR1 SGDLS, CDR2 YYNGEE.

In DNA, the CDR3 is TGTGCCAGCAGCAAACGTAAGGGGGACGGTACCGGGGGGCAGCCCCAGCATTTT. Amino acids: CASSKRKGDGTGGQPQHF. The chain couples TRBV21-1 to TRBJ1-5. TRBV21-1 is noted as a pseudogene. The length of the CDR3 is 18 residues.

The chain links TRBV30 to TRBJ1-2, with a tentative D call TRBD1 (6 bases). Trimming stripped 5 bases from V and 7 bases from J, with 17 bases between. Germline CDR1 GTSNPN, CDR2 SVGIG (reference sequence). CDR3 length: 13 amino acids. The CDR3 DNA reads TGTGCCTGGGTTAGGGGGAGTTTGGGTGGCTACACCTTC. Its protein is CAWVRGSLGGYTF.

The chain has TRBV5-1 and TRBJ2-7; 9 bases line up with TRBD1. Germline V lookup: CDR1 SGHRS, CDR2 YFSETQ. V dropped 4 bases and J dropped 9; count of bases not matched to a gene: 8. The CDR3 sequence is 13 residues long. The CDR3 coding sequence is TGCGCCAGCAGCAAGGGACAGGGAGACCCGCAGTACTTC. The encoded protein is CASSKGQGDPQYF.

The chain employs TRBV10-1 and TRBJ1-1; no reliable D call. The CDR3 length is 15 residues. Germline V CDR1 and CDR2: WNHNN, SYGVQD (reference sequence). V shed 0 bases and J shed 3 bases, with 11 bases lying between them. The CDR3 nucleotides are TGCGCCAGCAGTGAGTCGGGAGAGCCCGACACTGAAGCTTTCTTT. Protein product: CASSESGEPDTEAFF.

The V call is TRBV6-5, the J call TRBJ1-3; D remains unclear. Trimming left V 6 bases short and J 5 bases short, with 5 bases between. Germline CDR1 MNHEY, CDR2 SVGAGI. This CDR3 has 11 amino acids. The CDR3 reads CASSNRNTIYF. The CDR3 region has the DNA TGTGCCAGCAGCAATCGAAACACCATATATTTT.

The V and J genes are TRBV18 and TRBJ2-7; a weak D match, TRBD1 (6 bases). Germline lookup yields CDR1 KGHSH and CDR2 LQKENI. The germline V and J ends were trimmed by 8 bases and 3 bases, with 14 bases remaining between them. The CDR3 covers 13 residues. CDR3 residues: CASQTGAGYEQYF. The CDR3 region has the DNA TGTGCCAGCCAGACAGGTGCCGGCTACGAGCAGTACTTC.

This chain joins TRBV3-1 (or the pseudogene TRBV3-2) and TRBJ1-5, with D possibly TRBD1 on 5 matching bases. V was clipped by 3 bases and J by 4 bases, with 13 bases between them. The CDR3 is made up of 15 amino acids. The germline CDR1 and CDR2 sequences are LGHDT and YNNKEL (reference sequence). The CDR3: CASSHAGRGNQPQHF. The CDR3 coding sequence is TGTGCCAGCAGCCATGCGGGACGGGGAAATCAGCCCCAGCATTTT.

This chain connects TRBV11-2 to TRBJ2-7, with a tentative D call TRBD1 (5 bases). CDR3 length equals 12 residues. CDR1 SGHAT and CDR2 FQNNGV come from the germline V gene. Between the trimmed V and J ends, which lost 2 bases and 3 bases, there was a span of 5 bases. CDR3 sequence reads: CASSLRGYEQYF. Here the CDR3 DNA reads TGTGCCAGCAGCTTAAGGGGCTACGAGCAGTACTTC.

The genes are TRBV7-2 and TRBJ2-5; 8 nucleotides agree with TRBD1. In germline, CDR1 is SGHTA, CDR2 FQGNSA. The CDR3 is 14 amino acids. Trimming cost V 3 bases and J 2 bases; bases outside gene matches: 2. The DNA for the CDR3 is TGTGCCAGCAGCTTCGGGGACAGGCAAGAGACCCAGTACTTC. This gives the protein CASSFGDRQETQYF.

This clone was found a few times. The genes are TRBV21-1 and TRBJ2-1; TRBD1 was called by the table and not checked on the DNA. TRBV21-1 is termed a pseudogene. The CDR3 extends over 18 amino acids. This chain's CDR3 is CASSRALQGKNSYNEQFF. DNA of the CDR3: TGTGCCAGCAGCCGAGCTCTTCAGGGAAAGAACTCCTACAATGAGCAGTTCTTC.

The genes are TRBV24-1 and TRBJ2-2; D is uncertain. CDR1 KGHDR and CDR2 SFDVKD come from the germline V gene. V was pared by 5 bases and J by 6 bases, with 9 bases between. This CDR3 is 13 amino acids long. CDR3 DNA sequence: TGTGCCACCAGTGGATCGGTGCCCGGGGAGCTGTTTTTT. Residues: CATSGSVPGELFF.

This rearrangement joins TRBV7-3 to TRBJ2-5; 10 nucleotides match TRBD2. Germline loops: CDR1 SGHTA, CDR2 FQGTGA. The CDR3 spans 16 residues. V shed 1 base, J shed 2 bases, and the junction held 4 bases outside the gene matches. CDR3 DNA sequence: TGTGCCAGCAGCTTAAGTGTAGCGGGGGGACAAGAGACCCAGTACTTC. This translates into CASSLSVAGGQETQYF.

Only one count was recorded for this clone. The rearrangement links TRBV12-3 or TRBV12-4 to TRBJ1-2, with unresolved D. The CDR3 is 12 amino acids. Trimming cost V 5 bases and J 4 bases, with 8 bases left between them. CDR3 sequence: CASSRGGYGYTF. The CDR3 DNA follows: TGTGCCAGCAGTCGGGGAGGCTATGGCTACACCTTC.

The chain carries TRBV5-1 and TRBJ2-1; D is unresolved. The CDR3 is 14 residues long. Germline values: CDR1 SGHRS, CDR2 YFSETQ. The V gene lost 0 bases and the J gene lost 2 bases, with 6 bases spanning the gap. CDR3 region: CASSLGLAYNEQFF. Written as DNA, the CDR3 is TGCGCCAGCAGCTTGGGGCTAGCCTACAATGAGCAGTTCTTC.

The CDR3 sequence: CASSSGSTVSQETQYF. As DNA, the CDR3 is TGCGCCAGCAGCTCCGGGAGTACAGTTTCCCAAGAGACCCAGTACTTC. The chain links TRBV5-1 to TRBJ2-5, with D perhaps TRBD2 (6 bases). Germline values: CDR1 SGHRS, CDR2 YFSETQ. This CDR3 contains 16 residues. Between the trimmed V and J ends, which lost 3 bases and 1 base, there was a span of 16 bases.

The CDR3 sequence: CASSQPGGGRYGYTF. The CDR3 bases are TGTGCCAGCAGCCAACCCGGGGGGGGCCGCTATGGCTACACCTTC. The J gene is TRBJ1-2, the V gene TRBV3-1 (or the pseudogene TRBV3-2), with D possibly TRBD1 on 6 matching bases. CDR3 length equals 15 residues. The germline V gene encodes CDR1 LGHDT and CDR2 YNNKEL (reference sequence). Trimming shortened V by 2 bases and J by 4 bases, and 14 bases separated the two germline ends.

The chain recombines TRBV18 with TRBJ2-2, with TRBD2 as a possible D gene (5 bases). The CDR3 loop spans 12 amino acids. V was clipped by 6 bases and J by 7 bases, with 9 bases between them. CDR1 and CDR2 from the germline V gene are KGHSH and LQKENI. The CDR3 coding sequence is TGTGCCAGCTCCCGGGATATCGGGGAGCTGTTTTTT. This gives the protein CASSRDIGELFF.

V usage is TRBV7-9 and J usage is TRBJ1-5; 9 bases fit TRBD1. Per germline, CDR1 SEHNR and CDR2 FQNEAQ (reference sequence). CDR3 length: 17 amino acids. With 3 bases clipped from V and 7 bases from J, the junction kept 13 bases outside the gene matches. The CDR3 DNA reads as TGTGCCAGCAGCTTGGGCAAATCGGACAGGGGAAAACAGCCCCAGCATTTT. Translated: CASSLGKSDRGKQPQHF. Supplemented by reference TRBV7-9 and TRBJ1-5, the full variable domain reads DTGVSQNPRHKITKRGQNVTFRCDPISEHNRLYWYRQTLGQGPEFLTYFQNEAQLEKSRLLSDRFSAERPKGSFSTLEIQRTEQGDSAMYLCASSLGKSDRGKQPQHFGDGTRLSIL.

The chain is built from TRBV29-1 and TRBJ1-2, with TRBD1 identical over 9 bases. J lost 6 bases, V lost 7 bases, and 6 bases had no gene match. This CDR3 contains 12 residues. Per germline, CDR1 SQVTM and CDR2 ANQGSEA. CDR3 in amino acids: CSAGGQGHGYTF. CDR3 nucleotide sequence: TGCAGCGCTGGGGGACAGGGCCATGGCTACACCTTC.

The J gene is TRBJ1-1, the V gene TRBV5-6; weak D call: TRBD1 (6 bases). CDR3 length equals 15 residues. The germline V and J ends were trimmed by 4 bases and 3 bases, with 16 bases remaining between them. Germline values: CDR1 SGHDT, CDR2 YYEEEE. CDR3 in amino acids: CASSAYRARDTEAFF. CDR3 in DNA: TGTGCCAGCAGCGCATACAGGGCCAGGGACACTGAAGCTTTCTTT.

This chain connects TRBV5-1 to TRBJ2-7; D uncertain. Germline V CDR1 and CDR2: SGHRS, YFSETQ. V was shortened by 4 bases and J by 3 bases, with 8 bases between the two germline ends. CDR3 length: 12 amino acids. The CDR3 DNA reads as TGCGCCAGCAGCGCCGACAACTACGAGCAGTACTTC. Its translation: CASSADNYEQYF.

V usage is TRBV4-1 and J usage is TRBJ1-2; D is undetermined. The germline gives CDR1 MGHRA, CDR2 YSYEKL. V lost 3 bases and J lost 4, with 15 bases in between. This CDR3 spans 15 amino acids. The CDR3 sequence is CASSQSPGVTYGYTF. The CDR3, as DNA: TGCGCCAGCAGCCAGTCTCCGGGAGTTACCTATGGCTACACCTTC.

The V and J genes are TRBV5-1 and TRBJ2-7, with 10 positions matching TRBD1. With 3 bases clipped from V and 5 bases from J, the junction kept 8 bases outside the gene matches. The germline CDR1 and CDR2 sequences are SGHRS and YFSETQ. CDR3 length: 15 amino acids. CDR3 sequence: CASSSLTGGCDEQYF. In nucleotides, the CDR3 is TGCGCCAGCAGCTCGTTGACAGGGGGCTGCGACGAGCAGTACTTC.